This T cell receptor (beta chain) appears in the sequencing data of a study of memory B cells and T cells in multiple sclerosis. The CDR3 sequence is 13 residues long. V was shortened by 6 bases and J by 4 bases, with 12 bases between the two germline ends. Germline-derived CDR1 and CDR2 are SNHLY and FYNNEI. Study-level results: Normalization was needed because clone-set size differences affected shared clonotype counts.

Separate sequencing covered autoproliferating (CFSE-dim) and non-proliferating (CFSE-high) T cells from stimulus-free culture. Cultures began with 45 million to 50 million CFSE-labeled PBMCs, unstimulated for under 8 days, with replicate wells pooled. PBMCs were labeled with approximately 0.53 uM CFSE and cultured without exogenous stimuli. Concerning this clone: Its antigen is still unknown.

Clones were read by immunoSEQ multiplex PCR, and TCRdb kept only the in-frame ones, dropping some. This repertoire shows around 50,000 clones, around 79% found once; its top ten account for 1% to 1.3%. Sequencing used PBMCs from blood kept in culture. This TCR was sampled from a human donor with multiple sclerosis. The rearrangement links TRBV2 to TRBJ1-1; D may be TRBD1 (5 bases). The CDR3, as DNA: TGTGCCAGCAGACCAGAGGGGAGCACTGAAGCTTTCTTT. It is translated as CASRPEGSTEAFF.